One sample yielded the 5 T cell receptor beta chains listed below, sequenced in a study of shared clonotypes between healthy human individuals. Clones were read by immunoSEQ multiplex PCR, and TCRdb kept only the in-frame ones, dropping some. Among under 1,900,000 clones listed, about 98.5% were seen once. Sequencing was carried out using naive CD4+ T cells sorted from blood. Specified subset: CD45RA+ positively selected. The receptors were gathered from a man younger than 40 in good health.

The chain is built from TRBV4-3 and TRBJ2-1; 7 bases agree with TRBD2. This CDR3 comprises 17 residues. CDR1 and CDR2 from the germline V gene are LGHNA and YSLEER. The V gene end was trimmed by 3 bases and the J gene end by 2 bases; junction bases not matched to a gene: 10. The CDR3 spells CASSHGTGGETYNEQFF. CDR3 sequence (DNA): TGCGCCAGCAGCCATGGTACGGGGGGAGAAACCTACAATGAGCAGTTCTTC.

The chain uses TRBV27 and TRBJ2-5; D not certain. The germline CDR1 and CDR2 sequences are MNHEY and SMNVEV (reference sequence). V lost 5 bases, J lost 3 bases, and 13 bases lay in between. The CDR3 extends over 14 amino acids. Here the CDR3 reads CASSLSGGEETQYF. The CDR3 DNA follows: TGTGCCAGCAGTCTTTCGGGCGGCGAAGAGACCCAGTACTTC.

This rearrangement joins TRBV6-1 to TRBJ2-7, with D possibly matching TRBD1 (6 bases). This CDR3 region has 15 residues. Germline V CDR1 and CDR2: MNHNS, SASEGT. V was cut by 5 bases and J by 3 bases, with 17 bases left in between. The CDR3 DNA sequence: TGTGCCAGCAGTATCGGTCCCAGGGGCTTCTACGAGCAGTACTTC. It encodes CASSIGPRGFYEQYF.

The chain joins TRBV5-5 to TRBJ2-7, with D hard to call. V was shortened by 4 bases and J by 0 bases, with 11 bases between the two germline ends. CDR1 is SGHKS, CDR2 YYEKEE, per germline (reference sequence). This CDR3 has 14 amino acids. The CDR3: CASSPWPSSYEQYF. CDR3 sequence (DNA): TGTGCCAGCAGCCCTTGGCCTAGCTCCTACGAGCAGTACTTC.

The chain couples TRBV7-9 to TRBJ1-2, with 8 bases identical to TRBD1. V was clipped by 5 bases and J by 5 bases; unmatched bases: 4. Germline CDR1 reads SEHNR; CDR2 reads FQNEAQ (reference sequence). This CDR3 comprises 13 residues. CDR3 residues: CASSPTGAYGYTF. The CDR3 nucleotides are TGTGCCAGCAGCCCGACAGGGGCGTATGGCTACACCTTC.